Below, one TCR beta chain is given with its context. These data belong to a study of blood T cell repertoires in COVID-19. This CDR3 is built from 15 residues. V was trimmed by 3 bases and J by 1 base, leaving 8 bases between them. Germline CDR1 reads SGHRS; CDR2 reads YFSETQ. The assay was immunoSEQ multiplex PCR, and TCRdb's table has in-frame clones only and misses some. The data show over 200,000 clones, 86% seen once. This clonotype originated in a man in his forties or fifties with COVID-19, enrolled during active disease. The gene calls are TRBV5-1 and TRBJ1-6; a weak D match, TRBD1 (6 bases). Sequenced material: peripheral blood. CDR3 nucleotides: TGCGCCAGCAGCTCTGGACAGTCCTATAATTCACCCCTCCACTTT. It encodes CASSSGQSYNSPLHF.